This T cell receptor beta chain was sequenced during a study of molecular identifiers for immune sequencing clone quantification. Study-wide background: In replicates, RNA taken from around 18,000 or 91,000 naive CD8 cells was divided five ways, and four portions underwent sequencing.

This clonotype was observed many times. Previously described methods with listed TCR primers produced the bulk TCR libraries. TCRdb used MiXCR to reprocess the PCR reads, holding one entry per CDR3 protein. This table holds hundreds of thousands of distinct CDR3 sequences, 24% found once. The CDR3 runs to 14 residues. V was shortened by 5 bases and J by 5 bases, with 16 bases between the two germline ends. Germline CDR1 SEHNR, CDR2 FQNEAQ (reference sequence). Naive CD8 T cells were sorted as CD8+CD4-CCR7+CD45RA+. This clonotype was obtained from a human donor in good health. Some libraries in this study had Jurkat cell RNA spiked in. This sequence joins TRBV7-9 and TRBJ2-7, with D possibly being TRBD1 (6 bases). The sample was naive CD8+ T cells from blood, with Jurkat cell RNA spiked in. Sample subset: FACS-sorted CD8+CD4-CCR7+CD45RA+ naive T cells. The CDR3 DNA follows: TGTGCCAGCAGCCGGACCGAGACAGGCCACGAGCAGTACTTC. Translation: CASSRTETGHEQYF.